This T cell receptor beta chain came from a study of T cell repertoires in cytomegalovirus infection. General observations from the study: Summed frequency of public TCR beta families distinguished CMV carriers with the relevant HLA. CMV-specific TCR beta clonotypes restricted by HLA-C dominated the ex vivo response.

TCRdb used MiXCR to reprocess the reads, holding one entry per CDR3 protein. This table holds more than 500,000 distinct CDR3 sequences, about 17% found once. This clonotype has at least ten counts. Its specificity is unknown. The TCR sequence derives from a human donor in good health (CMV status not recorded). Some clones in this sample may be carry-over from other donors' samples. The sequenced sample was CD8+ T cells from PBMCs.

CDR3 bases: TGTGCCAGCATCAGGGGATCCTACGAGCAGTACTTC. Translated, it gives CASIRGSYEQYF. This chain connects TRBV2 to TRBJ2-7, with a possible D match to TRBD1 (6 bases). Germline values: CDR1 SNHLY, CDR2 FYNNEI. V lost 7 bases and J lost 1, with 8 bases in between. The CDR3 covers 12 residues.